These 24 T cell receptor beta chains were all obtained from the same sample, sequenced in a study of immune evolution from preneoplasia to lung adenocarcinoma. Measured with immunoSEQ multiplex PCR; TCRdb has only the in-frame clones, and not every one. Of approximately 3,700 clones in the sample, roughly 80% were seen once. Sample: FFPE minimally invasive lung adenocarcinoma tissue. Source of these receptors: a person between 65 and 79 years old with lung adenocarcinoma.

CDR3 in DNA: TGTGCCAGCAGCCTCGAGGGGTTCCGCACTGAAGCTTTCTTT. Residues: CASSLEGFRTEAFF. V gene TRBV14 combines with J gene TRBJ1-1, with a possible D match to TRBD1 (5 bases). Germline V lookup: CDR1 SGHDN, CDR2 FVKESK. CDR3 length: 14 amino acids. The V end was cut by 4 bases, the J end by 4 bases, with 13 bases between.

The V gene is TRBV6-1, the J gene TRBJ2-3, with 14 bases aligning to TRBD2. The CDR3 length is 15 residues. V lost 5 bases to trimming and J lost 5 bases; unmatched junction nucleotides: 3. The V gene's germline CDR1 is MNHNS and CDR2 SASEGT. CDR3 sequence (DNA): TGTGCCAGCAGTCGACTAGCGGGGGGGGGAGATACGCAGTATTTT. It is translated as CASSRLAGGGDTQYF.

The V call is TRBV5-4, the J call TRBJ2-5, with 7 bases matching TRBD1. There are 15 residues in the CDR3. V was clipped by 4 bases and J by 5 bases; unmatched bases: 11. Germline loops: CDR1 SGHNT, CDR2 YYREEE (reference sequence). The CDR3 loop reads CASSPKTDREETQYF. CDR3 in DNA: TGTGCCAGCAGCCCCAAAACCGACAGGGAGGAGACCCAGTACTTC. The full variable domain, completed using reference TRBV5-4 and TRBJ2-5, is ETGVTQSPTHLIKTRGQQVTLRCSSQSGHNTVSWYQQALGQGPQFIFQYYREEENGRGNFPPRFSGLQFPNYSSELNVNALELDDSALYLCASSPKTDREETQYFGPGTRLLVL.

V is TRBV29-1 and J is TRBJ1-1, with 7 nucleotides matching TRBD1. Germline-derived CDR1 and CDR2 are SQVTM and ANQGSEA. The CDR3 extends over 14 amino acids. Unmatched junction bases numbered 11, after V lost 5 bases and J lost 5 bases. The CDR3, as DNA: TGCAGCGTTAAATCCAATACAGGGGTGACTGAAGCTTTCTTT. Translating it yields CSVKSNTGVTEAFF.

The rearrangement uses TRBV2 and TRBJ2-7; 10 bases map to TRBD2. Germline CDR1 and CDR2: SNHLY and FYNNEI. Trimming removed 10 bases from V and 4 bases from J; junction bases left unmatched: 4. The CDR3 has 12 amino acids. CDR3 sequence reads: CAIAGGSYEQYF. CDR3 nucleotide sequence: TGTGCCATAGCGGGAGGATCTTACGAGCAGTACTTC.

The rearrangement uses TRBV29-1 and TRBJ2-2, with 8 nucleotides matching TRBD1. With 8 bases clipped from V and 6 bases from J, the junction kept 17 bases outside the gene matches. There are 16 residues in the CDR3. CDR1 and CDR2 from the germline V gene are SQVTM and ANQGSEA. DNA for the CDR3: TGCAGCATTTCTCCAGGGACAGGCGGCGCACCCGGGGAGCTGTTTTTT. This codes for CSISPGTGGAPGELFF.

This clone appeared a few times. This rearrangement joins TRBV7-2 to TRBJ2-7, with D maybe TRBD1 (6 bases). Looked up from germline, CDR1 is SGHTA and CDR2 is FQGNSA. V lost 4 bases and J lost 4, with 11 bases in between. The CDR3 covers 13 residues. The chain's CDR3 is CASSSRTVYEQYF. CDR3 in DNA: TGTGCCAGCAGCTCCCGGACAGTTTACGAGCAGTACTTC.

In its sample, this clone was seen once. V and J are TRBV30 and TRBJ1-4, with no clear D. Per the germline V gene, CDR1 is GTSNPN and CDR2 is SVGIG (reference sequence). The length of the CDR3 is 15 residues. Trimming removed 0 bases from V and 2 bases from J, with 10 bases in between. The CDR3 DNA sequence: TGTGCCTGGAGTGTAAGGGTGACCACTAATGAAAAACTGTTTTTT. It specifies CAWSVRVTTNEKLFF.

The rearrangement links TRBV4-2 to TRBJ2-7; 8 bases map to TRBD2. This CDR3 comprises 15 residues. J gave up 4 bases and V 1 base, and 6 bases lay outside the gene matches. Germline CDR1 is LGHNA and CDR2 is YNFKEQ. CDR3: CASSQAGGRGYEQYF. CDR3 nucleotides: TGTGCCAGCAGCCAAGCGGGGGGGCGCGGGTACGAGCAGTACTTC.

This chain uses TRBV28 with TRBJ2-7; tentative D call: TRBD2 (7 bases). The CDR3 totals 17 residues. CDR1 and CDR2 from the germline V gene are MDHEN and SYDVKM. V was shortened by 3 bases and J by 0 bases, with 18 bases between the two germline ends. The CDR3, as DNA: TGTGCCAGCAGTTTCCACTCGGGGGGCGGTTTCTCCTACGAGCAGTACTTC. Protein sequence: CASSFHSGGGFSYEQYF.

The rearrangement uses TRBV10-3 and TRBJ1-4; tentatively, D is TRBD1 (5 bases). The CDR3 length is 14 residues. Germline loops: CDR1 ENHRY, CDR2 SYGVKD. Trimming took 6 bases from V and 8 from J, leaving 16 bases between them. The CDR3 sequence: CAISGTQGSEKLFF. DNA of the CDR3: TGTGCCATCAGCGGGACCCAAGGGTCGGAAAAACTGTTTTTT.

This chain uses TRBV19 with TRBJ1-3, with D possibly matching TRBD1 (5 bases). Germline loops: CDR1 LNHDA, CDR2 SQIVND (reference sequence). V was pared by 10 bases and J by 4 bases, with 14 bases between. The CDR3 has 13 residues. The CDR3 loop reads CATQEGLGNTIYF. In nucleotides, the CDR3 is TGTGCCACTCAAGAGGGACTGGGAAACACCATATATTTT.

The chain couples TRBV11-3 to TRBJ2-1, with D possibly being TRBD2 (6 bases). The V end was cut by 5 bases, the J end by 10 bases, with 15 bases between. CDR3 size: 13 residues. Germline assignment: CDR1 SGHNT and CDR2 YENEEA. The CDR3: CASSPRDSLEQFF. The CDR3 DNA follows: TGTGCCAGCAGCCCCCGGGACTCGCTGGAGCAGTTCTTC.

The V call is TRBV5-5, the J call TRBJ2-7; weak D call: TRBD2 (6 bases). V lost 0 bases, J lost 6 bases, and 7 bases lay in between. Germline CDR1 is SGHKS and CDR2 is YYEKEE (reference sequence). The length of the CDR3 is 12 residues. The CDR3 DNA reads TGTGCCAGCAGCTTGGTGGAGGGCGAGCAGTACTTC. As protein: CASSLVEGEQYF.

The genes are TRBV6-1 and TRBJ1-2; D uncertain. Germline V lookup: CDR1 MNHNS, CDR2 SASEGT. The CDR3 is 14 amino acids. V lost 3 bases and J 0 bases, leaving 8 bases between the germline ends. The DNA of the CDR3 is TGTGCCAGCAGTGAGACGCTAGCTAACTATGGCTACACCTTC. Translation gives CASSETLANYGYTF.

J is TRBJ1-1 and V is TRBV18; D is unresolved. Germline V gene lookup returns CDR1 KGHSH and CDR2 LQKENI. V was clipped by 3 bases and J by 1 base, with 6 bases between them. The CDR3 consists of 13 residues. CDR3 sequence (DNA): TGTGCCAGCTCACCTAGACCGAACACTGAAGCTTTCTTT. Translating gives CASSPRPNTEAFF. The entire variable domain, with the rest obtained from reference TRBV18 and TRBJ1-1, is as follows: NAGVMQNPRHLVRRRGQEARLRCSPMKGHSHVYWYRQLPEEGLKFMVYLQKENIIDESGMPKERFSAEFPKEGPSILRIQQVVRGDSAAYFCASSPRPNTEAFFGQGTRLTVV.

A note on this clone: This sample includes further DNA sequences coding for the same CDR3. The CDR3 bases are TGCGCCAGCAGCTTAGACAGGGGGGAGACCCAGTACTTC. Encoded protein: CASSLDRGETQYF. The chain links TRBV5-1 to TRBJ2-5; 9 bases match TRBD1. CDR1 SGHRS and CDR2 YFSETQ come from the germline V gene. The CDR3 is 13 residues long. V trimming: 2 bases; J trimming: 5 bases; junction bases outside the gene matches: 1.

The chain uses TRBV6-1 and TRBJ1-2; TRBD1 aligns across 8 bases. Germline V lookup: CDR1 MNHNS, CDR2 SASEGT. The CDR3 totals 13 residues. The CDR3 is CATDQGAFYGYTF. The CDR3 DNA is TGTGCGACAGACCAGGGGGCATTTTATGGCTACACCTTC.

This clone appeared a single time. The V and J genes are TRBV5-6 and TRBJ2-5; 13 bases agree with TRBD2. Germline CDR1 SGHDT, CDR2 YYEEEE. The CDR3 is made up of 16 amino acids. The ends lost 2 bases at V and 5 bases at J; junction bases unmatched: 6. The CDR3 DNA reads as TGTGCCAGCAGCTTCGGACTAGCGGGAGAGCAGGAGACCCAGTACTTC. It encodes CASSFGLAGEQETQYF.

Here the CDR3 reads CASSSRGQGEQYF. CDR3 coding DNA: TGTGCCAGCAGCTCCCGGGGACAGGGCGAGCAGTACTTC. The V call is TRBV11-3, the J call TRBJ2-7; TRBD1 matches at 9 bases. CDR1 and CDR2 from the germline V gene are SGHNT and YENEEA. After removal of 4 bases from V and 6 bases from J, the junction contained 4 bases not matched to a gene. This CDR3 region has 13 residues.

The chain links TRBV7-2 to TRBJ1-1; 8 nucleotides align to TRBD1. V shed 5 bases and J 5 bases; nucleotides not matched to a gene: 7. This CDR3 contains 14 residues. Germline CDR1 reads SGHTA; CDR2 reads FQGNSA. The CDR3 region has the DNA TGTGCCAGCAGCGGCAACAGGGGGATGACTGAAGCTTTCTTT. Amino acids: CASSGNRGMTEAFF.

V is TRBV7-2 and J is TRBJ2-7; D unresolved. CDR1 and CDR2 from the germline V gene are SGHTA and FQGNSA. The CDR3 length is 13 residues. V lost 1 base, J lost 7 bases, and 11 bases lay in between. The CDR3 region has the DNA TGTGCCAGCAGCTTAGAGGGTAGGATGGAGCAGTACTTC. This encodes CASSLEGRMEQYF.

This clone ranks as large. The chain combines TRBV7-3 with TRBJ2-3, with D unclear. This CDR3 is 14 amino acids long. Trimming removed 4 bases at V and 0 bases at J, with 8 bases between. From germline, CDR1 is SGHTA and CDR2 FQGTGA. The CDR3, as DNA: TGTGCCAGCAGCTCCAGCGTCAGCACAGATACGCAGTATTTT. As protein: CASSSSVSTDTQYF.

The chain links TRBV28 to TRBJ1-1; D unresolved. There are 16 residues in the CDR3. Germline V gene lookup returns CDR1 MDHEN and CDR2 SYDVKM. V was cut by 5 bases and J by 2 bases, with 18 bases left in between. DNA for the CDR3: TGTGCCAGCAGTCAAATAATAGCAACGTTTAACACTGAAGCTTTCTTT. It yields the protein CASSQIIATFNTEAFF.